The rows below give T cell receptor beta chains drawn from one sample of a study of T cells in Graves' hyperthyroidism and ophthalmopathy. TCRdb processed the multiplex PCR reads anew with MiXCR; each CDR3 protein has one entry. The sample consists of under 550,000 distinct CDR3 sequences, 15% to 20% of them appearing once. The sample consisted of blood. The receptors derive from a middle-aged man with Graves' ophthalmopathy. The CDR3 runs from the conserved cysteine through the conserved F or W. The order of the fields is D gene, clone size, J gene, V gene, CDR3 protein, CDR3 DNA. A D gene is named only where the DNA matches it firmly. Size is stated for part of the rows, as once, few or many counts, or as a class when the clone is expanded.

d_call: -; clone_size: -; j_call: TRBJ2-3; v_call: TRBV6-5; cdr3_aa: CASSYSRVGTDTQYF; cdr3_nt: TGTGCCAGCAGTTACTCTAGGGTGGGCACAGATACGCAGTATTTT
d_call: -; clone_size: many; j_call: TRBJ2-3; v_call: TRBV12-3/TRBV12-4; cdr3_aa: CASSFSHTQYF; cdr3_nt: TGTGCCAGCAGTTTTAGCCATACGCAGTATTTT
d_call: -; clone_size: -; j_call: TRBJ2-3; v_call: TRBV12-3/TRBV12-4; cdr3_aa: CASRLAPMGQYF; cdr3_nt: TGTGCCAGCAGACTAGCCCCAATGGGGCAGTATTTT
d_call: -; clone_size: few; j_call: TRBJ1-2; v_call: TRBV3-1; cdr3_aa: CASSQSGRGYYGYTF; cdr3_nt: TGTGCCAGCAGCCAGTCGGGCAGGGGTTACTATGGCTACACCTTC
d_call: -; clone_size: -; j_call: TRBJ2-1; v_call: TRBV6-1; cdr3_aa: CASSDQGRVNEQFF; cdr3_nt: TGTGCCAGCAGTGATCAGGGCCGGGTAAATGAGCAGTTCTTC
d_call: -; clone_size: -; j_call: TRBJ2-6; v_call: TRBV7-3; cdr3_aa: CASSPGPPSGANVLTF; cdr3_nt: TGTGCCAGCAGCCCGGGACCGCCCTCTGGGGCCAACGTCCTGACTTTC
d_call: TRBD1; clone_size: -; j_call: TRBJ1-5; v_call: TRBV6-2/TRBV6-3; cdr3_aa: CASIDRAGGSNQPQHF; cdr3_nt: TGTGCCAGCATCGACAGGGCGGGTGGAAGCAATCAGCCCCAGCATTTT
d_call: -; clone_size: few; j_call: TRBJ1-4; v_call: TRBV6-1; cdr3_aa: CASSAIRSEKLFF; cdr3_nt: TGTGCCAGCAGTGCCATACGGAGTGAAAAACTGTTTTTT
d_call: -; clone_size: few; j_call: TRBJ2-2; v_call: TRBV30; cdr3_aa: CAWIHGELFF; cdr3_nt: TGTGCCTGGATCCACGGGGAGCTGTTTTTT
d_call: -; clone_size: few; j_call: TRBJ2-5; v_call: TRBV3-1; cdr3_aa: CASSQGVGGETQYF; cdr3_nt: TGTGCCAGCAGCCAAGGGGTAGGGGGGGAGACCCAGTACTTC
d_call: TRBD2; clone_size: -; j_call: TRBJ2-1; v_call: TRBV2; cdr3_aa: CASRQRGEYNEQFF; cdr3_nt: TGTGCCAGCAGACAGCGGGGGGAGTACAATGAGCAGTTCTTC
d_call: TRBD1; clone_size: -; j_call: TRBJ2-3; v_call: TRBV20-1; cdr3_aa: CSARDPPDRGDTQYF; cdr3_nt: TGCAGTGCTAGAGACCCGCCCGACAGGGGTGATACGCAGTATTTT
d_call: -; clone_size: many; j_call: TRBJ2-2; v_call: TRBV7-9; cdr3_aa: CASSFGGQNTGELFF; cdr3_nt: TGTGCCAGCAGCTTCGGTGGACAGAACACCGGGGAGCTGTTTTTT
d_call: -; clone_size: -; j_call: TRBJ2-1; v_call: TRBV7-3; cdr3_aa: CASSLSGRRGSYNEQFF; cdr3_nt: TGTGCCAGCAGCTTATCGGGACGGAGGGGGTCCTACAATGAGCAGTTCTTC
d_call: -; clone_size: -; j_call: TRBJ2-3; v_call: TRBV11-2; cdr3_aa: CASSSGPFTDTQCF; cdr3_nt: TGTGCCAGCAGCAGCGGGCCGTTCACAGATACGCAGTGTTTT
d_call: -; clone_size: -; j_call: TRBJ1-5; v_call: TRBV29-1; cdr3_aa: CSVEEGGNQPQHF; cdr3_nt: TGCAGCGTTGAAGAGGGGGGCAATCAGCCCCAGCATTTT
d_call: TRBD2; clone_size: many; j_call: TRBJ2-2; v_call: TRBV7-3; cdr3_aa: CASSATGTSTGELFF; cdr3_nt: TGTGCCAGCAGTGCAACCGGGACTAGCACCGGGGAGCTGTTTTTT
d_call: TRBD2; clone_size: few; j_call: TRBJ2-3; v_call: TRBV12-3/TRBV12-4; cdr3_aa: CASSEGYGGGGTDTQYF; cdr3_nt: TGTGCCAGCAGTGAGGGATACGGGGGGGGGGGCACAGATACGCAGTATTTT
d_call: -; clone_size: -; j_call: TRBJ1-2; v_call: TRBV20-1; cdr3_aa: CSARWSAKYYGYIF; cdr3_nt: TGCAGTGCTAGGTGGTCAGCAAAGTACTATGGCTACATCTTC
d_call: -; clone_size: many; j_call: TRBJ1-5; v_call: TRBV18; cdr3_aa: CASSKNGGWQPQHF; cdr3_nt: TGTGCCAGCTCGAAGAACGGGGGCTGGCAGCCCCAGCATTTT
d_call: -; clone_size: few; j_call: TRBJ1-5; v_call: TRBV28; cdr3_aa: CASRETGHQPQHF; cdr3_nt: TGTGCCAGCAGGGAGACAGGTCATCAGCCCCAGCATTTT
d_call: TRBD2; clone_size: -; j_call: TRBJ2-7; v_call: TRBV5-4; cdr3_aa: CASSLGGLAGSNEQYF; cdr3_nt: TGTGCCAGCAGCTTGGGAGGACTAGCGGGGAGCAATGAGCAGTACTTC
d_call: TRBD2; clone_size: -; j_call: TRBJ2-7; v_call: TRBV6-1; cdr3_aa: CASNYGLAGSFYEQYF; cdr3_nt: TGTGCCAGCAATTACGGTCTAGCGGGATCTTTTTACGAGCAGTACTTC
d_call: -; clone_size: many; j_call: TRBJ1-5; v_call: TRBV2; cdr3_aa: CASMVGPTQPQHF; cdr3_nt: TGTGCCAGCATGGTAGGGCCGACTCAGCCCCAGCATTTT
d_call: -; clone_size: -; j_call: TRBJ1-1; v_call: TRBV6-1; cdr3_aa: CASTAGMVPTEAFF; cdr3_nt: TGTGCCAGCACGGCAGGGATGGTCCCCACTGAAGCTTTCTTT